There are a few counts of the clone carrying this T cell receptor (beta chain). The antigen is not known. This specimen belongs to a study of cytomegalovirus exposure and HLA in healthy donors. Study findings and constraints: It was reportedly the case that the classifier diagnosed cytomegalovirus status with high specificity and sensitivity.

The CDR3 spans 15 residues. CDR1 is MNHNS and CDR2 is SASEGT in the germline V gene. V dropped 2 bases and J dropped 1 base, with 9 bases sitting between them. Researchers ran the PCR with 60 Vbeta and 13 Jbeta primers. The method was immunoSEQ multiplex PCR; TCRdb's version includes in-frame clones alone and lacks a portion of them. Among around 100,000 clones listed, just under 80% were seen once. This sequence was found in a man aged 30 to 45 in good health and CMV-seronegative. The sequenced sample consisted of PBMCs. The chain carries TRBV6-1 and TRBJ1-5, with D perhaps TRBD1 (5 bases). The CDR3 nucleotides read TGTGCCAGCAGTGAAATGGGGGGGAGCAATCAGCCCCAGCATTTT. Encoded protein: CASSEMGGSNQPQHF.